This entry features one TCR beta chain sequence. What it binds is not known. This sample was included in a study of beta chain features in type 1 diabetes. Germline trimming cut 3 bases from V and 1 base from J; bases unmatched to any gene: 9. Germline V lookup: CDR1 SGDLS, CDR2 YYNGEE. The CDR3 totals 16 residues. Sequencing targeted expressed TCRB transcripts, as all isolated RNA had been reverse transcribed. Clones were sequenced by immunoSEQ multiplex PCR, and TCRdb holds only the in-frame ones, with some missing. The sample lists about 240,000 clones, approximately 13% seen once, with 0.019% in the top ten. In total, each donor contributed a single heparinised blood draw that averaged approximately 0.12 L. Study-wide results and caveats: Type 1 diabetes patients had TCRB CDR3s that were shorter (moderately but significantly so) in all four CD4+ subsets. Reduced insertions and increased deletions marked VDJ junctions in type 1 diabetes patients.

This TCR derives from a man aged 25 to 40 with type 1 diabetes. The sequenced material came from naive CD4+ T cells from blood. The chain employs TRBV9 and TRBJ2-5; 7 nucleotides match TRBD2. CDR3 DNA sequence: TGTGCCAGCAGCGGCCCGGGGGGACGGTTCCAAGAGACCCAGTACTTC. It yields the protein CASSGPGGRFQETQYF.